A selection of T cell receptor beta chains follows, all from one sample in a study of blood T cell repertoires in COVID-19. The assay was immunoSEQ multiplex PCR, and TCRdb's table has in-frame clones only and misses some. The sample shows about 83,000 clones, around 83% of them seen only once. Input material: peripheral blood. The receptor set was obtained from a woman older than 75 in a cohort sampled during active or convalescent COVID-19. Each CDR3 is given with its conserved first and last residue. A D gene is named only where the DNA matches it firmly. The size entry is marked missing in some rows and otherwise reads once, few, many or a size class.

TRBJ1-2,TRBD1,TRBV10-1,-,TGCGCCAGCAGCCCCGGGACAGGAAACTATGGCTACACCTTC,CASSPGTGNYGYTF
TRBJ2-7,-,TRBV5-1,-,TGCGCCAGCAGCTTGGAGCGTGCGGCACTAAAGGCCTACGAGCAGTACTTC,CASSLERAALKAYEQYF
TRBJ1-1,-,TRBV6-1,-,TGTGCCAGCAGTGAAGGACAGGCCCTGGTGAACACTGAAGCTTTCTTT,CASSEGQALVNTEAFF
TRBJ1-3,-,TRBV6-5,-,TGTGCCAGCAGGGTACAGCACTCTGGAAACACCATATATTTT,CASRVQHSGNTIYF
TRBJ2-2,-,TRBV7-2,-,TGTGCCAGCGGATTACAGGCTTTGGACACCGGGGAGCTGTTTTTT,CASGLQALDTGELFF
TRBJ1-1,TRBD1,TRBV2,-,TGTGCCAGCAGAAAACAGGGGGGAAACACTGAAGCTTTCTTT,CASRKQGGNTEAFF
TRBJ2-1,-,TRBV2,-,TGTGCCAGCAGTGGAACAGGGTACAATGAGCAGTTCTTC,CASSGTGYNEQFF
TRBJ1-6,-,TRBV19,-,TGTGCCAGCACTAGAGGGATGGCGAATTCACCCCTCCACTTT,CASTRGMANSPLHF
TRBJ1-1,-,TRBV6-1,-,TGTGCCAGCAGTGAAGCGCAGTTTTCCAACACTGAAGCTTTCTTT,CASSEAQFSNTEAFF
TRBJ2-7,TRBD1,TRBV5-1,-,TGCGCCAGCAGCCGGGGACAGGGGGCGGAGGAGCAGTACTTC,CASSRGQGAEEQYF
TRBJ2-3,TRBD2,TRBV6-5,-,TGTGCCAGCACCAGACTAGCAGTTGGGGGTGGTACGCAGTATTTT,CASTRLAVGGGTQYF
TRBJ2-7,-,TRBV3-1/TRBV3-2,-,TGTGCCAGCAGCCAAGCCGGGACAAATTACGAGCAGTACTTC,CASSQAGTNYEQYF
TRBJ1-2,-,TRBV29-1,-,TGCAGCTTGGGGGCGGACTATGGCTACACCTTC,CSLGADYGYTF
TRBJ1-1,TRBD1,TRBV12-5,-,TGTGCTAGTGGCATGGGACAGGGAGCTTTCTTT,CASGMGQGAFF
TRBJ1-4,-,TRBV29-1,-,TGCAGCGTTTCGGCCCCCGGGGAAAAACTGTTTTTT,CSVSAPGEKLFF
TRBJ1-2,-,TRBV18,once,TGTGCCAGCTCACTTGAAACCGGGAGGCCACTCTATGGCTACACCTTC,CASSLETGRPLYGYTF
TRBJ1-2,-,TRBV6-1,-,TGTGCCAGCAGTGAAGTTGCTAGGAACTATGGCTACACCTTC,CASSEVARNYGYTF
TRBJ2-2,-,TRBV18,-,TGTGCCAGCTCCCCCTTAGTTGGGGCGGAAACCGGGGAGCTGTTTTTT,CASSPLVGAETGELFF
TRBJ2-3,-,TRBV6-5,-,TGTGCCAGCAGTTTTGAAGCGGTAGATACGCAGTATTTT,CASSFEAVDTQYF
TRBJ2-2,-,TRBV10-1,few,TGCGCCAGCAGTGAGCTACCGGGACTCATGAACACCGGGGAGCTGTTTTTT,CASSELPGLMNTGELFF
TRBJ2-7,-,TRBV28,-,TGTGCCAGCACTGGCCCAGGACTCTACGAGCAGTACTTC,CASTGPGLYEQYF
TRBJ1-3,-,TRBV18,-,TGTGCCAGCTCAACGATCCAGGGATCTGGAAACACCATATATTTT,CASSTIQGSGNTIYF
TRBJ2-1,TRBD2,TRBV7-8,-,TGTGCCAGCAGCCAGGACCCGGGACTAGCAGCCAACAATGAGCAGTTCTTC,CASSQDPGLAANNEQFF
TRBJ1-4,TRBD1,TRBV11-2,-,TGTGCCAGCAGACCAACAGGGGCGGGGGAAAAACTGTTTTTT,CASRPTGAGEKLFF
TRBJ1-5,-,TRBV6-5,-,TGTGCCAGCAGTTTAAGCCCCCAGCATTTT,CASSLSPQHF
TRBJ1-1,-,TRBV24-1,-,TGTGCCACCAGTGATCCAGGGGCTGAAGCTTTCTTT,CATSDPGAEAFF
TRBJ2-7,-,TRBV7-6,-,TGTGCCAGCAGCCTTTCTTTAGGCCAGGCTGGGTCCTACGAGCAGTACTTC,CASSLSLGQAGSYEQYF
TRBJ1-1,-,TRBV5-4,-,TGTGCCAGCAGCACGTCACGGTCTTTGAACACTGAAGCTTTCTTT,CASSTSRSLNTEAFF
TRBJ2-5,TRBD1,TRBV7-3,-,TGTGCCAGCAGCTTAAGTAGAGACAGGGGGCAAGAGACCCAGTACTTC,CASSLSRDRGQETQYF
TRBJ2-2,TRBD1,TRBV30,-,TGTGCCTGGAGGGACAGGGGACGGAACACCGGGGAGCTGTTTTTT,CAWRDRGRNTGELFF
TRBJ1-6,-,TRBV25-1,-,TGTGCCAGCAGTGAGCCAGGGAAATTTCCCCTCCACTTT,CASSEPGKFPLHF
TRBJ2-2,-,TRBV9,few,TGTGCCAGCAGCGTCGACAGGTACACCGGGGAGCTGTTTTTT,CASSVDRYTGELFF
TRBJ2-5,TRBD1,TRBV5-5,-,TGTGCCAGCACCCTTCAGGGCAGGGGGACAGGGGAGACCCAGTACTTC,CASTLQGRGTGETQYF
TRBJ1-1,-,TRBV9,-,TGTGCCAGCAGCCAGGGGACAAACACTGAAGCTTTCTTT,CASSQGTNTEAFF
TRBJ2-5,TRBD2,TRBV7-7,-,TGTGCTAGCAGCTCGACGGGACTAGGGGGGGGAGAGACCCAGTACTTC,CASSSTGLGGGETQYF
TRBJ2-5,TRBD2,TRBV5-1,-,TGCGCCAGCAGCCAGACTAGCGGTTTAGCAGAGACCCAGTACTTC,CASSQTSGLAETQYF
TRBJ2-1,TRBD2,TRBV6-5,-,TGTGCCAGCAGCATAGCGGGAGGAAGGAATGAGCAGTTCTTC,CASSIAGGRNEQFF
TRBJ1-2,TRBD1,TRBV12-3/TRBV12-4,-,TGTGCCAGCAGTTTGGGACAGGGTTATGGCTACACCTTC,CASSLGQGYGYTF
TRBJ2-7,TRBD2,TRBV6-1,-,TGTGCCAGCAGTGGCACTAGCGGGACTCTATCCTACGAGCAGTACTTC,CASSGTSGTLSYEQYF
TRBJ1-1,-,TRBV18,-,TGTGCCAGCTCACCGAGAGAAATGAACACTGAAGCTTTCTTT,CASSPREMNTEAFF
TRBJ2-1,TRBD2,TRBV24-1,-,TGTGCCACCAGTGATTTTGGACTAGCGGGAGTTAATGAGCAGTTCTTC,CATSDFGLAGVNEQFF
TRBJ2-3,-,TRBV19,-,TGTGCCAGCCGCAGGGTTGGGACAGATACGCAGTATTTT,CASRRVGTDTQYF
TRBJ1-2,-,TRBV29-1,-,TGCAGCGTTGTCGTAGGGGGAAACTATGGCTACACCTTC,CSVVVGGNYGYTF
TRBJ1-5,-,TRBV10-2,-,TGCGCCAGCAGTCCGCAGGGTAATCAGCCCCAGCATTTT,CASSPQGNQPQHF
TRBJ1-4,-,TRBV27,-,TGTGCCAGCAGTTTCGGGGGGGGTGAAAAACTGTTTTTT,CASSFGGGEKLFF
TRBJ2-1,-,TRBV28,-,TGTGCCAGCAGATGGCAGGGCCCAAGCTCCTACAATGAGCAGTTCTTC,CASRWQGPSSYNEQFF
TRBJ2-3,TRBD2,TRBV9,once,TGTGCCAGCAGCGTCGGACTAGCGGGTGGTGGAGATACGCAGTATTTT,CASSVGLAGGGDTQYF
TRBJ1-1,TRBD1,TRBV28,-,TGTGCCAGCAGCTCCACGGGACAGGGGGCGCCGGACACTGAAGCTTTCTTT,CASSSTGQGAPDTEAFF
TRBJ2-1,TRBD2,TRBV3-1/TRBV3-2,-,TGTGCCAGCAGCCCTAGCGGGGGTGGGTACAATGAGCAGTTCTTC,CASSPSGGGYNEQFF
TRBJ1-2,-,TRBV29-1,-,TGCAGCGTTGAACCCGGGTGGCAGGGGAGTAACTATGGCTACACCTTC,CSVEPGWQGSNYGYTF
TRBJ1-2,TRBD1,TRBV28,-,TGTGCCAGCAGTCAGGGACAGGGTCGTATGTGGGGCTACACCTTC,CASSQGQGRMWGYTF
TRBJ2-1,TRBD2,TRBV5-1,-,TGCGCCAGCAAAAGGACTAGCGGAAACAATGAGCAGTTCTTC,CASKRTSGNNEQFF
TRBJ1-1,TRBD1,TRBV5-1,-,TGCGCCAGCAGCGAACAGGGGGGAGGGACTGAAGCTTTCTTT,CASSEQGGGTEAFF
TRBJ1-3,-,TRBV18,-,TGTGCCAGCTCACAAAACAGGGAAGCTGGAAACACCATATATTTT,CASSQNREAGNTIYF